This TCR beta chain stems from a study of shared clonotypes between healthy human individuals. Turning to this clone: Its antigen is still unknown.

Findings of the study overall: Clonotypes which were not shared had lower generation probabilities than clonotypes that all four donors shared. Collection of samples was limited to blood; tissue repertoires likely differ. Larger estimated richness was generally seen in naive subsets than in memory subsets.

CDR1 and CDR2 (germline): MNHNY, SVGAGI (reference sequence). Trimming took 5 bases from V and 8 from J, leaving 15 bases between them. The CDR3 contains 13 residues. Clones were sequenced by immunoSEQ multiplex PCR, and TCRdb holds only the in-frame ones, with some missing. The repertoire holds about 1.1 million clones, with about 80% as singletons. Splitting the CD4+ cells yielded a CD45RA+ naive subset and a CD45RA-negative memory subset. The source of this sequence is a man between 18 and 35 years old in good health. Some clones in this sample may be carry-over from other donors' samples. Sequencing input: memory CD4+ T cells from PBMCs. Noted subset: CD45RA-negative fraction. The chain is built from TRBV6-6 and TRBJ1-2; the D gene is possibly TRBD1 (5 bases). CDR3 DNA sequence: TGTGCCAGCAGTCGGGACGCCTACGGCGGCTACACCTTC. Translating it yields CASSRDAYGGYTF.